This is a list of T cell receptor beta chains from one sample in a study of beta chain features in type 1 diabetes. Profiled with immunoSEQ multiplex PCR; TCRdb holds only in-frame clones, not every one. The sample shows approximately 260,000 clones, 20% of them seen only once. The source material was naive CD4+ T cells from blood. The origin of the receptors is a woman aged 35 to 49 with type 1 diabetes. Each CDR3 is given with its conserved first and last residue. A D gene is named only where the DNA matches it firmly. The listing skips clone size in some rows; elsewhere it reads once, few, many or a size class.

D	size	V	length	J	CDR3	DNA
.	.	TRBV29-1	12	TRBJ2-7	CSVVTASYEQYF	TGCAGCGTTGTGACAGCCTCCTACGAGCAGTACTTC
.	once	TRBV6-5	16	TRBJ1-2	CASSYSYRHLSYGYTF	TGTGCCAGCAGTTACTCCTACAGGCACCTCAGCTATGGCTACACCTTC
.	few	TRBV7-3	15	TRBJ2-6	CASSLGSSGANVLTF	TGTGCCAGCAGCTTAGGGAGCTCTGGGGCCAACGTCCTGACTTTC
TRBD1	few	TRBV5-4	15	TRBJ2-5	CASSLPQGAGETQYF	TGTGCCAGCAGCTTACCACAGGGGGCTGGCGAGACCCAGTACTTC
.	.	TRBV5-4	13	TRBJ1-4	CASSVDSNEKLFF	TGTGCCAGCAGCGTGGACAGTAATGAAAAACTGTTTTTT
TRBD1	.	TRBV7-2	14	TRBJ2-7	CASSLDRGGYEQYF	TGTGCCAGCAGCTTAGACAGGGGTGGTTACGAGCAGTACTTC
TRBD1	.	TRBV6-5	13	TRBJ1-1	CASKDREDTEAFF	TGTGCCAGCAAAGACAGGGAGGACACTGAAGCTTTCTTT
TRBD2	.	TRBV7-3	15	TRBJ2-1	CASSLVTSGNNEQFF	TGTGCCAGCAGCTTAGTGACTAGCGGTAACAATGAGCAGTTCTTC
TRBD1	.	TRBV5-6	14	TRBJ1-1	CASSSGTENTEAFF	TGTGCCAGCAGCTCGGGGACAGAGAACACTGAAGCTTTCTTT
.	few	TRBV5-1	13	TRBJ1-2	CASSSLGEGGYTF	TGCGCCAGCAGCTCTCTGGGTGAGGGTGGCTACACCTTC
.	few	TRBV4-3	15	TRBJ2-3	CASGSAGAAGDTQYF	TGCGCCAGCGGGTCGGCGGGCGCGGCGGGAGATACGCAGTATTTT
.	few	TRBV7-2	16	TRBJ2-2	CASSLMLRRDTGELFF	TGTGCCAGCAGCTTGATGCTGAGAAGAGACACCGGGGAGCTGTTTTTT
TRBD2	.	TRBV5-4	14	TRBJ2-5	CASSLSGEPGTQYF	TGTGCCAGCAGCCTTAGCGGGGAGCCGGGGACCCAGTACTTC
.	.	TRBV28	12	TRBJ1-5	CASSLPDQPQHF	TGTGCCAGCAGTTTACCCGATCAGCCCCAGCATTTT
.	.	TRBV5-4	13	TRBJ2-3	CASSLRGLDTQYF	TGTGCCAGCAGCTTGAGAGGGCTGGATACGCAGTATTTT
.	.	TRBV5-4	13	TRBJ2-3	CASSLVEGDTQYF	TGTGCCAGCAGCTTGGTGGAGGGAGATACGCAGTATTTT
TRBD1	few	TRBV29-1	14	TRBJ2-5	CSGRRDRVQETQYF	TGCAGCGGGCGGAGGGACAGGGTCCAAGAGACCCAGTACTTC